The rows below give T cell receptor beta chains drawn from one sample of a study of cytotoxic CD8 clonotypes in ibrutinib-treated CLL. The table came from immunoSEQ multiplex PCR; TCRdb's copy has only in-frame clones and leaves some out. The profile covers about 330,000 clones, with 67% appearing a single time and around 6.5% taken by the ten largest. The source was PBMCs, collected after 36 months of ibrutinib treatment. The origin of the receptors is a human donor with chronic lymphocytic leukemia. CDR3s include the opening cysteine and the closing phenylalanine or tryptophan. D genes are given only for firm matches. Clone sizes are given selectively: once, few, many, or a class where the clone is expanded.

clone_size,j_call,d_call,v_call,cdr3_aa,cdr3_nt
NA,TRBJ1-2,TRBD1,TRBV27,CASSLSGGRYGYTF,TGTGCCAGCAGTTTATCAGGGGGCAGATACGGCTACACCTTC
NA,TRBJ1-4,NA,TRBV5-4,CASSLDINEKLFF,TGTGCCAGCAGCTTGGACATCAATGAAAAACTGTTTTTT
NA,TRBJ2-1,TRBD2,TRBV9,CASSGPGLEAYNEQFF,TGTGCCAGCAGCGGACCGGGACTAGAAGCCTACAATGAGCAGTTCTTC
NA,TRBJ1-1,NA,TRBV10-3,CAISRTANTEAFF,TGTGCCATCAGCCGGACGGCGAACACTGAAGCTTTCTTT
NA,TRBJ2-3,NA,TRBV7-3,CASSKWGTDTQYF,TGTGCCAGCAGCAAATGGGGCACAGATACGCAGTATTTT
NA,TRBJ1-1,NA,TRBV5-1,CASSLEILTEAFF,TGCGCCAGCAGCTTGGAGATACTCACTGAAGCTTTCTTT
NA,TRBJ1-3,TRBD1,TRBV5-1,CASSLGTGWNTIYF,TGCGCCAGCAGCTTGGGGACAGGGTGGAACACCATATATTTT
once,TRBJ2-2,NA,TRBV7-9,CASSLETANTGELFF,TGTGCCAGCAGCTTAGAGACAGCAAACACCGGGGAGCTGTTTTTT
NA,TRBJ2-5,NA,TRBV5-5,CASSSQETQYF,TGTGCCAGCAGCTCCCAAGAGACCCAGTACTTC
NA,TRBJ1-1,NA,TRBV5-1,CASSLVWGLNTEAFF,TGCGCCAGCAGCTTGGTGTGGGGATTGAACACTGAAGCTTTCTTT
NA,TRBJ1-2,NA,TRBV6-5,CATRMLGVGYGYTF,TGTGCCACCAGAATGCTGGGGGTAGGCTATGGCTACACCTTC
few,TRBJ2-7,NA,TRBV4-1,CASSQERTTFTYEQYF,TGCGCCAGCAGCCAAGAGCGGACTACTTTCACCTACGAGCAGTACTTC
NA,TRBJ2-7,TRBD1,TRBV29-1,CSVEGTGDYEQYF,TGCAGCGTTGAAGGGACAGGGGACTACGAGCAGTACTTC
NA,TRBJ1-1,TRBD1,TRBV11-2,CASSNNRDRGTEAFF,TGTGCCAGCAGCAATAACCGGGACAGGGGCACTGAAGCTTTCTTT
NA,TRBJ2-3,NA,TRBV5-4,CASSPPGGSLVGTDTQYF,TGTGCCAGCAGCCCCCCCGGCGGGTCCTTAGTAGGGACAGATACGCAGTATTTT
once,TRBJ2-7,TRBD2,TRBV5-4,CASSLGGTSGSRYEQYF,TGTGCCAGCAGCTTGGGGGGGACTAGCGGGAGTCGATACGAGCAGTACTTC
NA,TRBJ1-1,NA,TRBV2,CASTGYEAFF,TGTGCCAGCACCGGATATGAAGCTTTCTTT
few,TRBJ2-1,TRBD1,TRBV6-1,CAIGTGGWGNEQFF,TGTGCCATCGGGACAGGGGGCTGGGGCAATGAGCAGTTCTTC
NA,TRBJ2-7,TRBD2,TRBV10-3,CAISELADPYEQYF,TGTGCCATCAGTGAACTAGCGGACCCCTACGAGCAGTACTTC
NA,TRBJ2-7,NA,TRBV4-3,CASSLDGPAAGREEQYF,TGCGCCAGCAGCCTAGATGGGCCCGCGGCGGGAAGGGAGGAGCAGTACTTC
NA,TRBJ2-5,NA,TRBV5-4,CASSLVGSPETQYF,TGTGCCAGCAGCTTGGTAGGCAGTCCGGAGACCCAGTACTTC
few,TRBJ1-3,TRBD1,TRBV2,CASRNRGGGNTIYF,TGTGCCAGCAGAAACAGGGGAGGAGGAAACACCATATATTTT
NA,TRBJ1-2,NA,TRBV13,CASSLDRAEGGYTF,TGTGCCAGCAGCTTAGATCGTGCCGAGGGAGGCTACACCTTC
NA,TRBJ1-1,NA,TRBV7-8,CASSSQGPAEAFF,TGTGCCAGCAGCTCCCAGGGGCCCGCTGAAGCTTTCTTT
NA,TRBJ2-3,TRBD2,TRBV29-1,CSVTPSGGGTDTQYF,TGCAGCGTGACCCCTAGCGGGGGCGGCACAGATACGCAGTATTTT
NA,TRBJ2-1,NA,TRBV5-5,CASSLTTRPSGNEQFF,TGTGCCAGCAGCCTGACGACTAGACCCTCTGGGAATGAGCAGTTCTTC
once,TRBJ1-2,NA,TRBV5-5,CASSLSFPTGGYTF,TGTGCCAGCAGCTTATCCTTCCCGACCGGTGGCTACACCTTC
NA,TRBJ2-5,NA,TRBV6-5,CASSYSLVEETQYF,TGTGCCAGCAGTTACTCGCTCGTAGAAGAGACCCAGTACTTC
once,TRBJ2-7,TRBD1,TRBV18,CASSPFRGLPTYEQYF,TGTGCCAGCTCACCGTTTAGGGGGCTCCCTACCTACGAGCAGTACTTC
NA,TRBJ1-6,NA,TRBV4-1,CASSQVASQSPLHF,TGCGCCAGCAGCCAAGTGGCCAGCCAATCACCCCTCCACTTT
NA,TRBJ2-7,NA,TRBV28,CASSQTPKGSYEQYF,TGTGCCAGCAGTCAAACACCGAAAGGATCCTACGAGCAGTACTTC
NA,TRBJ2-5,TRBD1,TRBV6-5,CASTLQGKGTETQYF,TGTGCCAGCACTCTACAGGGGAAGGGGACAGAGACCCAGTACTTC
few,TRBJ2-4,TRBD1,TRBV7-8,CASSHGTGGTIQYF,TGTGCCAGCAGCCATGGGACAGGGGGAACCATTCAGTACTTC
NA,TRBJ2-5,TRBD2,TRBV7-2,CASSLVAGTSGGGQETQYF,TGTGCCAGCAGCCTCGTAGCCGGGACTAGCGGGGGGGGGCAAGAGACCCAGTACTTC
NA,TRBJ2-3,TRBD1,TRBV27,CASSPLRDSYTDTQYF,TGTGCCAGCAGTCCCCTCCGGGACAGCTACACAGATACGCAGTATTTT
NA,TRBJ2-5,NA,TRBV19,CASSRGGFEETQYF,TGTGCCAGTAGTAGGGGGGGCTTCGAAGAGACCCAGTACTTC
once,TRBJ1-1,NA,TRBV28,CASSLTGNTEAFF,TGTGCCAGCAGTTTAACAGGGAACACTGAAGCTTTCTTT
NA,TRBJ2-3,NA,TRBV29-1,CSVELGTGGTDTQYF,TGCAGCGTTGAGCTGGGTACGGGCGGCACAGATACGCAGTATTTT
NA,TRBJ2-5,TRBD2,TRBV10-3,CAISDPRLAVVQETQYF,TGTGCCATCAGTGACCCCCGACTAGCGGTAGTACAAGAGACCCAGTACTTC
NA,TRBJ1-1,TRBD1,TRBV28,CASSRDSPMNTEAFF,TGTGCCAGCAGTAGGGACAGCCCTATGAACACTGAAGCTTTCTTT
NA,TRBJ2-7,NA,TRBV4-3,CASSQDAGLPEQYF,TGCGCCAGCAGCCAAGATGCGGGATTGCCCGAGCAGTACTTC
NA,TRBJ1-1,TRBD1,TRBV4-1,CASSRHQGAWAGTEAFF,TGCGCCAGCAGCCGCCATCAGGGGGCATGGGCCGGGACTGAAGCTTTCTTT
NA,TRBJ1-2,NA,TRBV6-5,CASSYQSGGYTF,TGTGCCAGCAGTTACCAGAGTGGGGGCTACACCTTC
NA,TRBJ2-5,TRBD2,TRBV18,CASSQRGLAGEETQYF,TGTGCCAGCTCACAGAGGGGACTAGCGGGAGAAGAGACCCAGTACTTC
few,TRBJ1-5,TRBD1,TRBV19,CASSTRTGSSNQPQHF,TGTGCCAGTAGTACCCGGACAGGGTCTAGCAATCAGCCCCAGCATTTT
few,TRBJ2-5,TRBD2,TRBV19,CASSSRGLGGETQYF,TGTGCCAGTAGTAGCCGAGGACTAGGTGGAGAGACCCAGTACTTC
NA,TRBJ1-6,TRBD1,TRBV7-3,CASSQQGSGSPLHF,TGTGCCAGCAGTCAACAGGGGTCAGGGTCACCCCTCCACTTT
NA,TRBJ1-6,NA,TRBV4-1,CASSERGDLGIKAPLHF,TGCGCCAGCAGCGAAAGAGGGGACCTAGGGATTAAGGCACCCCTCCACTTT
NA,TRBJ1-2,TRBD1,TRBV29-1,CSVEGDRTYGYTF,TGCAGCGTTGAAGGGGACAGGACATATGGCTACACCTTC
NA,TRBJ2-5,NA,TRBV5-4,CASSQTLQETQYF,TGTGCCAGCAGCCAGACCCTTCAAGAGACCCAGTACTTC